This T cell receptor beta chain was recorded in a study of T-cell memory formation after mild COVID-19. General study findings and limits: Whether day 37 second-wave clones are SARS-CoV-2-specific was not confirmed. Within pre-infection memory, some responding clones were found, suggesting cross-reactive memory joined. Day 15 to 85 contractors were CD4/CD8 balanced; later expanders leaned CD4+.

TCRdb recomputed calls from the 5' RACE reads with MiXCR, one row per CDR3 protein. The sample lists roughly 350,000 distinct CDR3 sequences; around 27% were seen once. This clonotype was seen more than once but under ten times. Its antigen is not identified. Germline loops: CDR1 SGHNT, CDR2 YENEEA. The CDR3 covers 14 residues. V gave up 7 bases and J gave up 3 bases, with 14 bases separating them. Specimen: PBMCs or a T cell subset sorted from them (not recorded which). This TCR was recovered from an adult woman who had mild COVID-19 (a few samples of this study predate the infection). Cell type and time point are not known. The chain carries TRBV11-3 and TRBJ2-3; D may be TRBD2 (7 bases). The CDR3 DNA reads as TGTGCCAGCATGGGGGGGGCCCCTACAGATACGCAGTATTTT. It codes for CASMGGAPTDTQYF.